This T cell receptor (beta chain) was identified during a study of shared clonotypes between healthy human individuals. Trimming removed 2 bases from V and 0 bases from J, with 5 bases in between. This CDR3 comprises 13 residues. Germline CDR1 and CDR2: SGDLS and YYNGEE. Generated by immunoSEQ multiplex PCR, the TCRdb table keeps only in-frame clones and is missing some. The sample has some 2,500,000 clones, 85% to 95% seen once. On this clone: Its target is unknown.

The study's findings and limits: Clonotypes which were not shared had lower generation probabilities than clonotypes that all four donors shared. Sequencing depth was expected to influence donor clonotype sharing.

V gene TRBV9 combines with J gene TRBJ1-2; D call uncertain. This TCR was recovered from a man younger than 30 in good health. Some clones in this sample may be carry-over from other donors' samples. Specimen: naive CD4+ T cells from PBMCs. Subset noted: CD45RA+ positively selected. The CDR3 is CASSVNANYGYTF. CDR3 nucleotides: TGTGCCAGCAGCGTGAACGCTAACTATGGCTACACCTTC.